This T cell receptor beta chain was found in a study of blood T cell repertoires in COVID-19. Study details: Nucleic acid was either cDNA or gDNA, and it came from T cells, B-cell-depleted T cells, or PBMCs.

V dropped 6 bases and J dropped 4; count of bases not matched to a gene: 5. CDR3 length: 14 amino acids. CDR1 is SNHLY, CDR2 FYNNEI, per germline. Measured with immunoSEQ multiplex PCR; TCRdb has only the in-frame clones, and not every one. The table shows 10,000 or so clones, with over 55% occurring only once. There are a few counts of this clone. The receptor comes from a man aged 55 to 70 with COVID-19, enrolled during active disease. V usage is TRBV2 and J usage is TRBJ2-4; TRBD2 matches at 8 bases. Sample: peripheral blood. The CDR3 DNA sequence: TGTGCCAGCAGCCGTCCTAGCGGGAAAAACATTCAGTACTTC. This gives the protein CASSRPSGKNIQYF.